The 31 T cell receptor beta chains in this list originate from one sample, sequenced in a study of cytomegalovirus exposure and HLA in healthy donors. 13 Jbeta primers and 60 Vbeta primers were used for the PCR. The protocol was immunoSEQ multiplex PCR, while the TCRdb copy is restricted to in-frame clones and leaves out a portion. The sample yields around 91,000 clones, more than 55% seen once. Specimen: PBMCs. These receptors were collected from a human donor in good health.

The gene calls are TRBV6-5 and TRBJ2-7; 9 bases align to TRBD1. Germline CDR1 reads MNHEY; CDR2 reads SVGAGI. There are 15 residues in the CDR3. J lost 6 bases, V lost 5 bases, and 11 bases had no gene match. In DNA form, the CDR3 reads TGTGCCAGCAGTCCTGGAGGGACAGGGCCTCCCGAGCAGTACTTC. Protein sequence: CASSPGGTGPPEQYF.

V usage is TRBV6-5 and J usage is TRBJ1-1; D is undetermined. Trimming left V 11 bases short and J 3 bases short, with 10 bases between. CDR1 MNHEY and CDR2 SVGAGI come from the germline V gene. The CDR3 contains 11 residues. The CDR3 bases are TGTGCCGCGGGGAGGGACACTGAAGCTTTCTTT. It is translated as CAAGRDTEAFF.

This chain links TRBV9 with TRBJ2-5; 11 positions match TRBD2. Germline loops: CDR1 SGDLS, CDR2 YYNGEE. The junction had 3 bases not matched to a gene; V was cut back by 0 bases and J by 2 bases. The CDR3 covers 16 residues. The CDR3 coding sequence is TGTGCCAGCAGCGTAGGGGGGACTAGCGGTCAAGAGACCCAGTACTTC. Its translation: CASSVGGTSGQETQYF.

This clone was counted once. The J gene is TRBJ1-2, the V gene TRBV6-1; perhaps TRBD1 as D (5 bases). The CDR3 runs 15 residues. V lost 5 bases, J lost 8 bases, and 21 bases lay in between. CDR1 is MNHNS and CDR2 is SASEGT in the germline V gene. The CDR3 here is CASSPLGTGIGGYTF. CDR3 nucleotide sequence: TGTGCCAGCAGTCCCTTAGGCACAGGCATCGGAGGCTACACCTTC.

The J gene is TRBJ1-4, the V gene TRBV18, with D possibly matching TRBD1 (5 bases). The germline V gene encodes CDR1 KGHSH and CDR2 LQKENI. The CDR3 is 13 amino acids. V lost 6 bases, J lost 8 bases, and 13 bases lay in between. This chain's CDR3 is CASSSPGGEKLFF. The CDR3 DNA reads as TGTGCCAGCTCGTCCCCCGGGGGGGAAAAACTGTTTTTT. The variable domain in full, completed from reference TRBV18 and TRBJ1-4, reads NAGVMQNPRHLVRRRGQEARLRCSPMKGHSHVYWYRQLPEEGLKFMVYLQKENIIDESGMPKERFSAEFPKEGPSILRIQQVVRGDSAAYFCASSSPGGEKLFFGSGTQLSVL.

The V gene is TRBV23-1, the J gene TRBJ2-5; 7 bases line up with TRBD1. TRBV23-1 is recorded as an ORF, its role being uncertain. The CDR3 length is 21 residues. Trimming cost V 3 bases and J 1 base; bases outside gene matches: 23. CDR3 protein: CASSHHTGEYGFTTTQETQYF. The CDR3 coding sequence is TGCGCCAGCAGTCACCACACAGGGGAGTATGGTTTTACAACAACCCAAGAGACCCAGTACTTC.

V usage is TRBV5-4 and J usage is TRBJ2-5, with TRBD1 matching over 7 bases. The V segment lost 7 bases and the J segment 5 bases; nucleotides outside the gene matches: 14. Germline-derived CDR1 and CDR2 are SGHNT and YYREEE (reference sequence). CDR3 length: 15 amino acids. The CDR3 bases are TGTGCCAGCGGATTGGGACAGACAACCCGGGAGACCCAGTACTTC. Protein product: CASGLGQTTRETQYF.

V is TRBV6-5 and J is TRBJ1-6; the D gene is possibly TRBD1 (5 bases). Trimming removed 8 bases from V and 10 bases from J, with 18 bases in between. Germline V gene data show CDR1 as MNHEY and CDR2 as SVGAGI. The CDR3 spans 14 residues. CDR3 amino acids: CASGDSLSRSPLHF. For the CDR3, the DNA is TGTGCCAGCGGTGACAGCCTTTCTCGATCACCCCTCCACTTT.

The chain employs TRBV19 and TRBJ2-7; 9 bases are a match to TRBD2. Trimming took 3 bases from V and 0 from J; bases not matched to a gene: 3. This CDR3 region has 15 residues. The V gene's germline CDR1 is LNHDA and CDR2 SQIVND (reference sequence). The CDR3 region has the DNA TGTGCCAGTAGTATCGCTAGCGGGGCCTCCTACGAGCAGTACTTC. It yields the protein CASSIASGASYEQYF. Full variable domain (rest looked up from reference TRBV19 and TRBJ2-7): DGGITQSPKYLFRKEGQNVTLSCEQNLNHDAMYWYRQDPGQGLRLIYYSQIVNDFQKGDIAEGYSVSREKKESFPLTVTSAQKNPTAFYLCASSIASGASYEQYFGPGTRLTVT.

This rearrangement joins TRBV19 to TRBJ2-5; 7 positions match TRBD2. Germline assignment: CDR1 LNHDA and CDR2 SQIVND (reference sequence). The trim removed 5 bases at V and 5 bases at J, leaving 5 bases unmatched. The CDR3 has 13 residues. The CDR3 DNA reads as TGTGCCAGTAGTTCCTTGCGGGGGGAGACCCAGTACTTC. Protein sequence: CASSSLRGETQYF.

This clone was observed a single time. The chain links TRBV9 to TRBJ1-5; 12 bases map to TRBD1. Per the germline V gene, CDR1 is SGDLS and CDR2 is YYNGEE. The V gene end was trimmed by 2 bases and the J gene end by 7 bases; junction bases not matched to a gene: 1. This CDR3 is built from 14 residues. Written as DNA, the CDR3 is TGTGCCAGCAGCGTCGGGACAGGGGGCCAGCCCCAGCATTTT. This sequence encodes CASSVGTGGQPQHF.

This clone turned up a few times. The CDR3 spells CASSIYTGGGHTEAFF. The DNA for the CDR3 is TGTGCCAGTAGTATATATACAGGGGGAGGTCACACTGAAGCTTTCTTT. The J gene is TRBJ1-1, the V gene TRBV19, with 8 bases fitting TRBD1. CDR3 length: 16 residues. CDR1 and CDR2 (germline): LNHDA, SQIVND (reference sequence). J gave up 3 bases and V 2 bases, and 8 bases lay outside the gene matches.

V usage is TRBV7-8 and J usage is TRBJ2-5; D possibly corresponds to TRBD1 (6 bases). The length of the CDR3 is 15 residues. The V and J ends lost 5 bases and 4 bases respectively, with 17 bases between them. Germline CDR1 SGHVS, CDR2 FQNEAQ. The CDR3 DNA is TGTGCCAGCAGCAAACGGACTGGCAGGGGAGAGACCCAGTACTTC. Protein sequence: CASSKRTGRGETQYF.

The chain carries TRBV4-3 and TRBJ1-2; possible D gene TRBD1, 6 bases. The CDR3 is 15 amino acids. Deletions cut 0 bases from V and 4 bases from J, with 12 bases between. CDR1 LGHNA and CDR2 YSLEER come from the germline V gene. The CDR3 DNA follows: TGCGCCAGCAGCCAAGATCGTAGAGGGGGCTATGGCTACACCTTC. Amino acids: CASSQDRRGGYGYTF.

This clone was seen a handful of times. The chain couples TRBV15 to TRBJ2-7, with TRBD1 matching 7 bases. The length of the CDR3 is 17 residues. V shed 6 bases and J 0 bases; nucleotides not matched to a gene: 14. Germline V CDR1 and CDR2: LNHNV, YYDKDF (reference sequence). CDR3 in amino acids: CATRGDRAPLDSYEQYF. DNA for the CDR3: TGTGCCACCAGGGGAGACAGGGCCCCCTTGGACTCCTACGAGCAGTACTTC.

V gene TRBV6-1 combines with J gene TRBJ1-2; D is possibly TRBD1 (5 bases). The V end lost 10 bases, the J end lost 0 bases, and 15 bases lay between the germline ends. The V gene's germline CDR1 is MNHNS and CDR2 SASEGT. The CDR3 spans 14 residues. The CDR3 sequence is CAKLRVSANYGYTF. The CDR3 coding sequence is TGTGCCAAACTCAGGGTTTCGGCTAACTATGGCTACACCTTC.

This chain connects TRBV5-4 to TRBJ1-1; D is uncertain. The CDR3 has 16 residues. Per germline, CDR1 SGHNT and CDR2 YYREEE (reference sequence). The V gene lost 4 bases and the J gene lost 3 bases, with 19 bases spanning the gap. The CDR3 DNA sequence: TGTGCCAGCAGCAGGGTCCGGCAAGGGAGATACACTGAAGCTTTCTTT. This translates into CASSRVRQGRYTEAFF.

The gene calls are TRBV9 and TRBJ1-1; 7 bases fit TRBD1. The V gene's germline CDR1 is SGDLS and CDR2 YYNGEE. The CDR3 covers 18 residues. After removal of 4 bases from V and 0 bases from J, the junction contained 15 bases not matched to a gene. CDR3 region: CASSLRQAWGQLNTEAFF. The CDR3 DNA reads TGTGCCAGCAGCCTTAGACAGGCGTGGGGACAGCTGAACACTGAAGCTTTCTTT.

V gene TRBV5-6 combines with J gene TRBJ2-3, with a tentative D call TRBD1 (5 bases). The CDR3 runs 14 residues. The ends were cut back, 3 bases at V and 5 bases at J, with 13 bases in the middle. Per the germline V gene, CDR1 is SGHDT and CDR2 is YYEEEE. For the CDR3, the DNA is TGTGCCAGCAGCTCTCTAGACAGCTTAGATACGCAGTATTTT. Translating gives CASSSLDSLDTQYF.

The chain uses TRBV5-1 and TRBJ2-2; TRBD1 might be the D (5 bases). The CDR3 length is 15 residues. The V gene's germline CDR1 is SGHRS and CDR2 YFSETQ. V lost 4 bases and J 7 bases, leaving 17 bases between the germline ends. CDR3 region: CASSISTAQGGELFF. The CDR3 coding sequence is TGCGCCAGCAGCATCTCGACAGCCCAGGGCGGGGAGCTGTTTTTT. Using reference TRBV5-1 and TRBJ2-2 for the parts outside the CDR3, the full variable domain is KAGVTQTPRYLIKTRGQQVTLSCSPISGHRSVSWYQQTPGQGLQFLFEYFSETQRNKGNFPGRFSGRQFSNSRSEMNVSTLELGDSALYLCASSISTAQGGELFFGEGSRLTVL.

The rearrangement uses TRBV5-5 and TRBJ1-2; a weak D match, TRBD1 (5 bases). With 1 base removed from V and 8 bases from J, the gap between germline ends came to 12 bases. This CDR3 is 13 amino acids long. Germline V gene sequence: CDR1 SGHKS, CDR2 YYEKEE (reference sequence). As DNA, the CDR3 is TGTGCCAGCAGCTTGAACAGGATGGAGGGCTACACCTTC. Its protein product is CASSLNRMEGYTF.

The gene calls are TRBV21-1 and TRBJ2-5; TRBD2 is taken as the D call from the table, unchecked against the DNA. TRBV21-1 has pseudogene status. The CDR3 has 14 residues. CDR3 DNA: TGTGCCAGCAGCAAGGAGAATAAACAAGAGACCCAGTACTTC. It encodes CASSKENKQETQYF.

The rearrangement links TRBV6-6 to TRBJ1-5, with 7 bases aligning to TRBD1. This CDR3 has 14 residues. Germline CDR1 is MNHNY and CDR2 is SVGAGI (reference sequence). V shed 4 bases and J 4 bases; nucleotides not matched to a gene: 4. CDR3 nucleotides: TGTGCCAGCAGTTCGACAGGGCGTAATCAGCCCCAGCATTTT. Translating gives CASSSTGRNQPQHF.

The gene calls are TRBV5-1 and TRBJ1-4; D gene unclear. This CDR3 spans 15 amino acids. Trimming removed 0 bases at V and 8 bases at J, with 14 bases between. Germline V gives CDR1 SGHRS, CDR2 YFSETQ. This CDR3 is CASSLVEAGSEKLFF. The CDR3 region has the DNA TGCGCCAGCAGCTTGGTGGAGGCAGGCAGCGAAAAACTGTTTTTT.

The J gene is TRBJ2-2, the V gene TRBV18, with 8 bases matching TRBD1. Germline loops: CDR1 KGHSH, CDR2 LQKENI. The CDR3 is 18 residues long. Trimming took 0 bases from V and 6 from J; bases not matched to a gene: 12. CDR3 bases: TGTGCCAGCTCACCACCGAGTGTCACAGGGGGGCCCGCCGGGGAGCTGTTTTTT. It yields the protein CASSPPSVTGGPAGELFF.

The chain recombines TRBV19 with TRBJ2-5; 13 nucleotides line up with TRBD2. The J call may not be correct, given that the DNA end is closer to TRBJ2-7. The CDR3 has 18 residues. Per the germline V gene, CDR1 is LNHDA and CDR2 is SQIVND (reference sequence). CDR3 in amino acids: CASSKRLAGGYSSYEQYF. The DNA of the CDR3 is TGTGCCAGTAGTAAAAGACTAGCGGGGGGCTACAGCTCCTACGAGCAGTACTTC.

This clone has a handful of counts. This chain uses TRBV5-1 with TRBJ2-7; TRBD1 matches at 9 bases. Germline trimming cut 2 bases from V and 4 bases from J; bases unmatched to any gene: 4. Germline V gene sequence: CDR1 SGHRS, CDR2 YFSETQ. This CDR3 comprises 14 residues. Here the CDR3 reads CASSLAGQGYEQYF. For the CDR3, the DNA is TGCGCCAGCAGCTTAGCGGGACAGGGTTACGAGCAGTACTTC.

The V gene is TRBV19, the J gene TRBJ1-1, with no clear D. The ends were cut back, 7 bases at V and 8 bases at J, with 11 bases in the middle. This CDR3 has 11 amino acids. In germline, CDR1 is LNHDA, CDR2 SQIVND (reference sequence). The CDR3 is CASTKQVEAFF. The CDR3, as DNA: TGTGCCAGTACCAAGCAGGTCGAAGCTTTCTTT.

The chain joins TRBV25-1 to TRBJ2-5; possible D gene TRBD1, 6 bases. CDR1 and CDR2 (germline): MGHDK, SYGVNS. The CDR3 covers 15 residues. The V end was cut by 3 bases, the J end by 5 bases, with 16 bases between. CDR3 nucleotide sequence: TGTGCCAGCAGTGACCCGGCAGGGGATGGGGAGACCCAGTACTTC. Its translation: CASSDPAGDGETQYF.

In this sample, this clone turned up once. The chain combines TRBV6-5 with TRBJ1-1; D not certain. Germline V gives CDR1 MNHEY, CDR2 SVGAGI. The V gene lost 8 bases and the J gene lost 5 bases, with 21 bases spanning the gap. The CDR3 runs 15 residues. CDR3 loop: CASSPGRVGRTEAFF. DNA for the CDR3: TGTGCCAGCTCCCCCGGGAGGGTAGGGAGGACTGAAGCTTTCTTT.

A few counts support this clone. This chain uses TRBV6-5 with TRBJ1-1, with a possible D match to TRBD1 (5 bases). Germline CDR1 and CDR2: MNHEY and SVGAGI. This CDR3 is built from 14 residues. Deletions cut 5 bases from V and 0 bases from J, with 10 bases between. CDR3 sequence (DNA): TGTGCCAGCAGTCGACAGAACTTGAACACTGAAGCTTTCTTT. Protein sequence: CASSRQNLNTEAFF.